This T cell receptor beta chain came from a study of spatial heterogeneity in lung cancer. By share of the sample, this clonotype is medium-sized (0.01 to 0.1%). What it binds is not known. TCRdb redid the calling of the 5' RACE reads with MiXCR, one entry per CDR3 protein. Among almost 7,500 distinct CDR3 sequences, approximately 12% were seen once, and the ten largest hold over 9.5%. The CDR3 covers 15 residues. The ends were cut back, 2 bases at V and 2 bases at J, with 7 bases in the middle. Germline CDR1 and CDR2: KGHSH and LQKENI. Time point specified: sample taken at primary tumor resection. General observations from the study: Tumoral mutation counts were tracked by counts of expanded intratumoral alpha and beta TCRs.

J is TRBJ1-6 and V is TRBV18; a possible D gene is TRBD1 (6 bases). Sequencing was performed on lung tumor tissue, taken at surgery. The clonotype comes from a female donor with early-stage non-small cell lung cancer. CDR3 residues: CASSPGGTYNSPLHF. The CDR3 DNA follows: TGTGCCAGCTCACCAGGGGGCACCTATAATTCACCCCTCCACTTT. Filled out from reference TRBV18 and TRBJ1-6, the complete variable domain reads NAGVMQNPRHLVRRRGQEARLRCSPMKGHSHVYWYRQLPEEGLKFMVYLQKENIIDESGMPKERFSAEFPKEGPSILRIQQVVRGDSAAYFCASSPGGTYNSPLHFGNGTRLTVT.